These T cell receptor beta chains were read from a single sample in a study of OX40 agonist ivuxolimab in advanced cancers. Clones were sequenced by immunoSEQ multiplex PCR, and TCRdb holds only the in-frame ones, with some missing. Among 30,000 to 45,000 clones listed, 87% were seen once. Here the sequenced sample was CD4+ or CD8+ T cells sorted from blood, taken in a trial of the OX40 agonist ivuxolimab. The receptors derive from an adult with an advanced solid tumor such as melanoma, head and neck, liver or kidney cancer. CDR3s include the opening cysteine and the closing phenylalanine or tryptophan. Fields, in order: clone size, J gene, D gene, V gene, CDR3 DNA, CDR3 protein. A D gene is named only where the DNA matches it firmly. Size is omitted from some rows. Given values are once, few, many or a class for expanded clones.

abundance: -
j_gene: TRBJ1-4
d_gene: -
v_gene: TRBV2
CDR3nt: TGTGCCATCCGACGGGCCCCAAGGGAGAATGAAAAACTGTTTTTT
CDR3aa: CAIRRAPRENEKLFF

abundance: -
j_gene: TRBJ1-1
d_gene: -
v_gene: TRBV7-9
CDR3nt: TGTGCCAGCAGCGCGGGACGGATGAACACTGAAGCTTTCTTT
CDR3aa: CASSAGRMNTEAFF

abundance: -
j_gene: TRBJ1-2
d_gene: -
v_gene: TRBV28
CDR3nt: TGTGCCAGCAACCCACAGCTTTTCGCTGGCTACACCTTC
CDR3aa: CASNPQLFAGYTF

abundance: -
j_gene: TRBJ1-5
d_gene: TRBD1
v_gene: TRBV10-3
CDR3nt: TGTGCCATCAGTGACAGGGGGGATCAGCCCCAGCATTTT
CDR3aa: CAISDRGDQPQHF

abundance: -
j_gene: TRBJ2-2
d_gene: TRBD1
v_gene: TRBV5-4
CDR3nt: TGTGCCAGCACAGGGGGCACAACGGACGGGGAGCTGTTTTTT
CDR3aa: CASTGGTTDGELFF

abundance: -
j_gene: TRBJ2-3
d_gene: TRBD2
v_gene: TRBV29-1
CDR3nt: TGCAGCGCCGAGCCTAGCGGGTACACAGATACGCAGTATTTT
CDR3aa: CSAEPSGYTDTQYF

abundance: -
j_gene: TRBJ1-1
d_gene: TRBD1
v_gene: TRBV7-9
CDR3nt: TGTGCCAGCAGCTTAGGAGTTGGGACAGAAACTGAAGCTTTCTTT
CDR3aa: CASSLGVGTETEAFF

abundance: -
j_gene: TRBJ2-7
d_gene: -
v_gene: TRBV5-4
CDR3nt: TGTGCCAGCAGCTTGGGGACCAGTAGCTCCTACGAGCAGTACTTC
CDR3aa: CASSLGTSSSYEQYF

abundance: -
j_gene: TRBJ1-6
d_gene: -
v_gene: TRBV7-2
CDR3nt: TGTGCCAGCACCCTTAGGGGTTCGCGAGGTTCACCCCTCCACTTT
CDR3aa: CASTLRGSRGSPLHF

abundance: -
j_gene: TRBJ2-5
d_gene: TRBD2
v_gene: TRBV2
CDR3nt: TGTGCCAGCAGCTTCCTAGCGGGGGGCGCTCAAGAGACCCAGTACTTC
CDR3aa: CASSFLAGGAQETQYF

abundance: -
j_gene: TRBJ1-4
d_gene: -
v_gene: TRBV19
CDR3nt: TGTGCCAGTAGTCAAGGACAACACCCTAATGAAAAACTGTTTTTT
CDR3aa: CASSQGQHPNEKLFF

abundance: -
j_gene: TRBJ1-2
d_gene: -
v_gene: TRBV14
CDR3nt: TGTGCCAGCACCCAACCTCGGAACTATGGCTACACCTTC
CDR3aa: CASTQPRNYGYTF

abundance: -
j_gene: TRBJ2-3
d_gene: -
v_gene: TRBV7-9
CDR3nt: TGTGCCAGCAGCTTGGAGACGGCAGATACGCAGTATTTT
CDR3aa: CASSLETADTQYF

abundance: -
j_gene: TRBJ2-1
d_gene: TRBD1
v_gene: TRBV5-6
CDR3nt: TGTGCCAGCAGCAACCGACAGGGGAAGGATTACAATGAGCAGTTCTTC
CDR3aa: CASSNRQGKDYNEQFF

abundance: -
j_gene: TRBJ2-7
d_gene: -
v_gene: TRBV2
CDR3nt: TGTGCCAGCAGTGGGGACGGACCTACGAAGGAGTACTTC
CDR3aa: CASSGDGPTKEYF

abundance: -
j_gene: TRBJ1-1
d_gene: -
v_gene: TRBV12-2
CDR3nt: TGTGCAAGCCGCCCAGAACGGAACACTGAAGCTTTCTTT
CDR3aa: CASRPERNTEAFF

abundance: -
j_gene: TRBJ2-7
d_gene: -
v_gene: TRBV10-1
CDR3nt: TGCGCCAAAGGTCCGTTTCTAGGGCGATACGAGCAGTACTTC
CDR3aa: CAKGPFLGRYEQYF

abundance: few
j_gene: TRBJ1-2
d_gene: -
v_gene: TRBV6-1
CDR3nt: TGTGCCAGCAGTGATAGGACCGGGACACTGGCTAACTATGGCTACACCTTC
CDR3aa: CASSDRTGTLANYGYTF

abundance: -
j_gene: TRBJ2-5
d_gene: -
v_gene: TRBV4-2
CDR3nt: TGTGCCAGCAGCCACCCTTTTGGGGGGGGCAGGGAGACCCAGTACTTC
CDR3aa: CASSHPFGGGRETQYF

abundance: -
j_gene: TRBJ2-2
d_gene: -
v_gene: TRBV6-5
CDR3nt: TGTGCCAGCAGATGGGGTACCGGGGAGCTGTTTTTT
CDR3aa: CASRWGTGELFF

abundance: -
j_gene: TRBJ1-1
d_gene: -
v_gene: TRBV7-2
CDR3nt: TGTGCCAGCAGCTTAGCGGCGGGCAGTGGCACTGAAGCTTTCTTT
CDR3aa: CASSLAAGSGTEAFF

abundance: -
j_gene: TRBJ1-4
d_gene: -
v_gene: TRBV4-1
CDR3nt: TGCGCCAGCAGCCAATGGCGTAATGAAAAACTGTTTTTT
CDR3aa: CASSQWRNEKLFF

abundance: -
j_gene: TRBJ2-1
d_gene: -
v_gene: TRBV5-1
CDR3nt: TGCGCCAGCAGCTTCCACGGAGAAAGAGACAATGAGCAGTTCTTC
CDR3aa: CASSFHGERDNEQFF

abundance: -
j_gene: TRBJ2-2
d_gene: -
v_gene: TRBV21-1
CDR3nt: TGTGCCAGCAGCAAAGGTACCATTGGGGAGCTGTTTTTT
CDR3aa: CASSKGTIGELFF

abundance: -
j_gene: TRBJ1-5
d_gene: -
v_gene: TRBV7-8
CDR3nt: TGTGCCAGCAGTAGAGGCGGGGATCAGCCCCAGCATTTT
CDR3aa: CASSRGGDQPQHF

abundance: -
j_gene: TRBJ2-7
d_gene: TRBD1
v_gene: TRBV5-1
CDR3nt: TGCGCCAGCAGCATAGGGACAGGGGGCGTGTACGAGCAGTACTTC
CDR3aa: CASSIGTGGVYEQYF

abundance: -
j_gene: TRBJ1-4
d_gene: -
v_gene: TRBV6-1
CDR3nt: TGTGCCAGCAGTGGACAGCTTCTCAATGAAAAACTGTTTTTT
CDR3aa: CASSGQLLNEKLFF

abundance: -
j_gene: TRBJ2-4
d_gene: -
v_gene: TRBV6-1
CDR3nt: TGTGCCAGCAGTGTAACAGCAGAAAACATTCAGTACTTC
CDR3aa: CASSVTAENIQYF

abundance: -
j_gene: TRBJ2-7
d_gene: -
v_gene: TRBV19
CDR3nt: TGTGCCAGTAGCAGCCAGGGGACGTACGAGCAGTACTTC
CDR3aa: CASSSQGTYEQYF

abundance: -
j_gene: TRBJ1-5
d_gene: -
v_gene: TRBV19
CDR3nt: TGTGCCAGTAGTATGTTTCGAGGCAAGGGGCAGCCCCAGCATTTT
CDR3aa: CASSMFRGKGQPQHF

abundance: -
j_gene: TRBJ2-7
d_gene: -
v_gene: TRBV5-6
CDR3nt: TGTGCCAGCAGCTTTCGGGCGGCTAAGGTGGGGGAGCAGTACTTC
CDR3aa: CASSFRAAKVGEQYF

abundance: -
j_gene: TRBJ2-1
d_gene: TRBD1
v_gene: TRBV2
CDR3nt: TGTGCCATAGAACAGGGGCGGAATGAGCAGTTCTTC
CDR3aa: CAIEQGRNEQFF

abundance: once
j_gene: TRBJ2-7
d_gene: TRBD1
v_gene: TRBV11-2
CDR3nt: TGTGCCAGCAGCTTGGGAGGACAGGGCTACGAGCAGTACTTC
CDR3aa: CASSLGGQGYEQYF

abundance: -
j_gene: TRBJ1-1
d_gene: -
v_gene: TRBV5-6
CDR3nt: TGTGCCAGCGTCCCTAGGGAGGGCACTGAAGCTTTCTTT
CDR3aa: CASVPREGTEAFF

abundance: -
j_gene: TRBJ2-3
d_gene: TRBD1
v_gene: TRBV10-3
CDR3nt: TGTGCCATCAGTTACAGGGGTAGCACAGATACGCAGTATTTT
CDR3aa: CAISYRGSTDTQYF

abundance: -
j_gene: TRBJ1-1
d_gene: -
v_gene: TRBV2
CDR3nt: TGTGCCAGTCGGCAGGGGATAGAAGCTTTCTTT
CDR3aa: CASRQGIEAFF

abundance: -
j_gene: TRBJ2-3
d_gene: TRBD2
v_gene: TRBV10-1
CDR3nt: TGCGCCAGCATTATCGGGACTAGCGGGGAAGATACGCAGTATTTT
CDR3aa: CASIIGTSGEDTQYF

abundance: -
j_gene: TRBJ1-1
d_gene: -
v_gene: TRBV7-3
CDR3nt: TGTGCCAGCAGCTCTGACACGAGCACTGAAGCTTTCTTT
CDR3aa: CASSSDTSTEAFF

abundance: -
j_gene: TRBJ2-1
d_gene: -
v_gene: TRBV6-1
CDR3nt: TGTGCCAGCGGGGAGACCCTCAACAATGAGCAGTTCTTC
CDR3aa: CASGETLNNEQFF

abundance: -
j_gene: TRBJ2-5
d_gene: -
v_gene: TRBV6-5
CDR3nt: TGTGCCAGCAGCCGGGTAGGGCTGGAGGAGACCCAGTACTTC
CDR3aa: CASSRVGLEETQYF

abundance: -
j_gene: TRBJ2-1
d_gene: TRBD2
v_gene: TRBV29-1
CDR3nt: TGCAGCGTCTATCTAGCGGGAGTGGTGAATGAGCAGTTCTTC
CDR3aa: CSVYLAGVVNEQFF

abundance: once
j_gene: TRBJ1-2
d_gene: TRBD1
v_gene: TRBV5-1
CDR3nt: TGCGCCAGCAGCTTGGATCACACCGGGACAGGAGCCTATGGCTACACCTTC
CDR3aa: CASSLDHTGTGAYGYTF

abundance: -
j_gene: TRBJ1-5
d_gene: -
v_gene: TRBV19
CDR3nt: TGTGCCAGTAGTCCAGAAGACAGTCAGGGATATCAGCCCCAGCATTTT
CDR3aa: CASSPEDSQGYQPQHF